This section outlines one TCR beta chain sequence together with its context. The antigen remains undetermined. This sample was included in a study of T cell repertoires in cytomegalovirus infection. Study background: Indicated by public TCR beta signatures were CMV infection and matching HLA type.

Findings and limits, study-wide: CMV-specific HLA-C-restricted TCR beta clonotypes dominated the ex vivo response. Adding up the frequency of public TCR beta families identified people who carried CMV plus the relevant HLA.

TCRdb re-called the reads with MiXCR, one entry per CDR3 protein. The profile shows around 450,000 distinct CDR3 sequences, approximately 32% of them singletons. V was cut by 1 base and J by 8 bases, with 14 bases left in between. Looked up from germline, CDR1 is SGHVS and CDR2 is FQNEAQ. CDR3 length: 15 amino acids. The sample consisted of PBMCs. The sequence derives from a human donor in good health (CMV status not recorded). Some clones in this sample may be carry-over from other donors' samples. The chain is built from TRBV7-8 and TRBJ1-4; TRBD1 is a possible D gene (6 bases). CDR3 residues: CASSLGRGLREKLFF. In DNA, the CDR3 is TGTGCCAGCAGCTTAGGTCGGGGGCTCAGGGAAAAACTGTTTTTT.